Listed below are T cell receptor beta chains from one sample, sequenced in a study of OX40 agonist ivuxolimab in advanced cancers. Clones were sequenced by immunoSEQ multiplex PCR, and TCRdb holds only the in-frame ones, with some missing. Altogether about 50,000 clones are present, around 88% being singletons, with the ten largest covering around 0.56%. The input for sequencing was CD4+ or CD8+ T cells sorted from blood, taken in a trial of the OX40 agonist ivuxolimab. These receptors originate from an adult with an advanced solid tumor such as melanoma, head and neck, liver or kidney cancer. The conserved cysteine and the conserved F or W are not part of the CDR3 here. Rows give clone size only sometimes, using once, few, many, or a class for an expanded clone.

J,size,V,CDR3
TRBJ1-5,few,TRBV28,ASRLGGFGNQPQH
TRBJ2-5,.,TRBV28,ASSFHGTSGKETQY
TRBJ2-4,.,TRBV5-1,ASSLEVGKGNIQY
TRBJ2-7,.,TRBV6-5,ALRAGPYEQY
TRBJ2-5,.,TRBV5-4,ASSLYGRGGRNQY
TRBJ1-4,.,TRBV5-6,ASSFGHATNEKLF
TRBJ1-2,.,TRBV5-1,ASSQRTGTNYGYT
TRBJ1-5,.,TRBV19,ASSINGGSNQPQH
TRBJ1-4,.,TRBV5-1,ASTSGGWSNEKLF
TRBJ2-1,.,TRBV19,ASSILQGATNEQF
TRBJ1-2,.,TRBV5-4,ASSQRTERYGYT
TRBJ2-2,once,TRBV7-2,ASSPDRANTGELF
TRBJ2-3,.,TRBV15,ATSRDRGLATDTQY
TRBJ2-2,.,TRBV9,ASSRGAVTGELF
TRBJ1-1,.,TRBV5-4,ASSLTVGGSAEAF
TRBJ1-4,.,TRBV4-2,ASSLNPTGTNNEKLF
TRBJ2-7,.,TRBV10-3,AIAPGGQGAYEQY
TRBJ1-3,.,TRBV9,ASSAPGRSGNTIY
TRBJ1-5,few,TRBV6-1,AISGTDGNQPQH
TRBJ2-1,once,TRBV27,ASKKTAYNEQF
TRBJ2-7,once,TRBV28,ASSPHPYEQY
TRBJ2-3,.,TRBV7-3,ASSLWFTDTQY
TRBJ2-5,.,TRBV5-4,ASSLGYQETQY
TRBJ2-2,.,TRBV7-3,ASSPTGWTNTGELF
TRBJ2-7,.,TRBV11-3,ASSSPRRYEQY
TRBJ2-7,.,TRBV9,ASSVGSDRVREQY
TRBJ2-1,.,TRBV5-1,ASSLLAGGYNEQF
TRBJ2-1,.,TRBV27,ASSPWGSGSYNEQF
TRBJ1-2,.,TRBV6-5,ASTPTGAGGSGYT
TRBJ2-2,.,TRBV28,ASSRTSGRAFTGELF
TRBJ1-5,.,TRBV2,ASKDRANQPQH
TRBJ2-1,.,TRBV9,ASSVSMRGYNEQF
TRBJ1-2,.,TRBV6-4,ASSDSGLANYGYT
TRBJ1-2,.,TRBV2,ASSPNNYGYT
TRBJ1-2,.,TRBV29-1,SVERSRGYGYT
TRBJ2-1,.,TRBV11-3,ASSGGQWGKSSYNEQF
TRBJ2-1,.,TRBV5-6,ASSWTRNEQF
TRBJ2-3,few,TRBV11-2,ASSTQTASTDTQY
TRBJ2-7,.,TRBV5-1,ASSTTAGTRRYEQY
TRBJ2-3,.,TRBV5-5,ASSSEADTQY
TRBJ1-6,.,TRBV7-2,ASSLDVSKNSPLH
TRBJ2-3,.,TRBV19,ASSIASGSADTQY
TRBJ1-4,.,TRBV5-8,AGTQGGRNEKLF
TRBJ2-1,once,TRBV5-1,ASSLGTWDEQF
TRBJ2-1,.,TRBV4-1,ASSHGSFDSGSYNEQF
TRBJ2-1,.,TRBV5-1,ASSPGQGTYNEQF
TRBJ2-1,.,TRBV11-2,ASSWGLAENNEQF
TRBJ2-1,.,TRBV25-1,ASSGSGRTYNEQF
TRBJ2-7,few,TRBV5-4,ASSLAGTAEQY
TRBJ2-7,.,TRBV4-1,ASSQDLTSGAYEQY
TRBJ2-7,.,TRBV15,ATSRDMGHEQY
TRBJ2-5,.,TRBV7-6,ASRALETQY
TRBJ1-1,once,TRBV6-1,ASTALLPGTSEAF
TRBJ1-6,.,TRBV30,AWTGARSSPLH